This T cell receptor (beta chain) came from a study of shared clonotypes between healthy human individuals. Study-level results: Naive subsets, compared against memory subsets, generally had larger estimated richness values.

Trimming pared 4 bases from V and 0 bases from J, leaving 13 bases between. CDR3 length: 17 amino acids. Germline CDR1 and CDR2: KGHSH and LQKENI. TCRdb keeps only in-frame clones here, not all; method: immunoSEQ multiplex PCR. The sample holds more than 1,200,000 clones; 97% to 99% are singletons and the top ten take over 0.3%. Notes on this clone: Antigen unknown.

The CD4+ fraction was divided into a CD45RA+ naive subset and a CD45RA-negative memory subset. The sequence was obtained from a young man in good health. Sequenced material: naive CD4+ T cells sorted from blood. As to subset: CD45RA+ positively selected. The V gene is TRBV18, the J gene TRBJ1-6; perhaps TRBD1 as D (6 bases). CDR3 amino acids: CASSRDNLSSYNSPLHF. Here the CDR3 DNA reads TGTGCCAGCTCACGGGACAACTTAAGCTCCTATAATTCACCCCTCCACTTT.